The present T cell receptor beta chain was sequenced within a study of a mutant IDH1 vaccine in newly diagnosed glioma. Overall study context: At week 47 came visit V13, while visit V12 had come at week 35.

Germline assignment: CDR1 SGHRS and CDR2 YFSETQ. CDR3 length equals 14 residues. Trimming removed 2 bases at V and 0 bases at J, with 7 bases between. Documented time point: week 47, end of study. Every vaccine dose comprised 300 ug of mutant IDH1 20-mer peptide plus topical imiquimod. A remark on this clone: Its antigen is as yet unknown.

TCRdb's copy holds only in-frame clones and misses some; the assay was immunoSEQ multiplex PCR. The sample lists fewer than 40,000 clones; 80% to 85% were seen once. The TCR comes from a man in his thirties or forties with glioma. V is TRBV5-1 and J is TRBJ2-3; D gene uncertain. The starting material was PBMCs, obtained from a glioma patient whose treatment included an IDH1 peptide vaccine. The CDR3 region has the DNA TGCGCCAGCAGCTTATCTCGGAGCACAGATACGCAGTATTTT. Encoded protein: CASSLSRSTDTQYF. The variable domain in full, completed from reference TRBV5-1 and TRBJ2-3, reads KAGVTQTPRYLIKTRGQQVTLSCSPISGHRSVSWYQQTPGQGLQFLFEYFSETQRNKGNFPGRFSGRQFSNSRSEMNVSTLELGDSALYLCASSLSRSTDTQYFGPGTRLTVL.